This T cell receptor (beta chain) was sequenced for a study of blood T cell repertoires in COVID-19 (TCRdb year 2020). For the wider study: Samples covering the acute and convalescent phases of COVID-19 were provided by collaborators in the United States, Italy and Spain. The dataset comprised deeply sampled blood TCRbeta repertoires from subjects exposed to, actively infected with, or recovered from COVID-19. The samples were drawn from the first 160 participants of the ongoing ImmuneRACE study and from 950 to 1,500 subjects provided by 6 global collaborators. A freely available public database, intended as a resource for researchers studying the immune response to SARS-CoV-2, is where the repertoires were released. Where available, HLA class I and class II types were taken from metadata supplied by the sample provider and were not determined by assay-based typing. A de-identified subject ID, COVID-19 status, age in years and sex were almost always included in the sample metadata. The material from the prospective study consisted of cDNA or gDNA derived from T cells, B-cell-depleted T cells, or PBMCs. The full study reports these points: How much clinical and demographic metadata was included differed by source and by participant, and the metadata was provided uncurated.

V is trimmed back by 4 bases and J by 1 base, and the junction contains 5 bases that no gene match accounts for. Taken from the germline V gene, the CDR1 and CDR2 loops are SGDLS and YYNGEE. The CDR3 measures 16 amino acids from cysteine to phenylalanine. Only CDR3 DNA is held: 48 bases, read in frame from base 1. In the case of this clone: Its target antigen remains unknown. Qualities for individual bases were not recorded, and no much larger clone is one base off.

TCRbeta CDR3 regions were amplified from genomic DNA by means of the immunoSEQ Assay, a bias-controlled multiplex PCR. As for how the authors treated the data: Within the assay, amplification of reference gene primers was used to estimate how many nucleated cells each sample contained. To quantify the absolute abundance of each unique TCRbeta CDR3 rearrangement, sequence reads were collapsed and filtered. Productive Simpson clonality was computed per sample as the square root of Simpson's diversity index over productive rearrangements. As stored in TCRdb, this immuneACCESS dataset retains in-frame rearrangements with V and J assigned. A fraction of the clones does not appear; measured against another copy, unresolved V genes explain less than half of the discrepancy, and the remainder lacks a known reason. The V and J calls and the clone size are those of that table, but D and trimming were determined from the DNA. Present in this sample are around 150,000 clones, over 60% of which were seen just once. The top ten constitute around 3.4% of the sample.

Whole blood was collected in K2EDTA tubes by collaborating institutions according to the institutions' own protocols. For TCRbeta analysis, collaborator samples were shipped as frozen whole blood, as isolated PBMCs, or as DNA extracted from either sample type. The rearrangement combines TRBV9 with TRBJ2-6, with TRBD1 identical over 7 junction bases. This TCR derives from a woman of 80 years or more with acute or convalescent COVID-19. Sequencing was done on a sample of peripheral blood. The sequenced DNA: TGTGCCAGCAGCCCCAAACAGGGGTCTGGGGCCAACGTCCTGACTTTC. Translated, it gives CASSPKQGSGANVLTF.